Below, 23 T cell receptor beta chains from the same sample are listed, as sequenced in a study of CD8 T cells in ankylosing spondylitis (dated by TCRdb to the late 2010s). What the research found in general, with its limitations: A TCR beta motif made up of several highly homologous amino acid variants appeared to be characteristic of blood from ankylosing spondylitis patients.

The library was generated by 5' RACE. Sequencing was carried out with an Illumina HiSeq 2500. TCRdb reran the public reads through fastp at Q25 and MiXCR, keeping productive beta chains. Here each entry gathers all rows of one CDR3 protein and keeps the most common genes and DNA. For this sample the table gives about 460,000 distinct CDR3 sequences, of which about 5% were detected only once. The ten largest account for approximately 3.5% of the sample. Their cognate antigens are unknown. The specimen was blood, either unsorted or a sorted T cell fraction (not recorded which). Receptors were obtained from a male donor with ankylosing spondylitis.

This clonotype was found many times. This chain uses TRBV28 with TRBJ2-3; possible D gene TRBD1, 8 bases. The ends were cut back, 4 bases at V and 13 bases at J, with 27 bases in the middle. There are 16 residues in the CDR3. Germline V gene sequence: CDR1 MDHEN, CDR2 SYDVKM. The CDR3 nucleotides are TGTGCCAGCAGTTCCTGGGGGGGCCAACAGGGGGGCCCGGAGTATTTT. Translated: CASSSWGGQQGGPEYF.

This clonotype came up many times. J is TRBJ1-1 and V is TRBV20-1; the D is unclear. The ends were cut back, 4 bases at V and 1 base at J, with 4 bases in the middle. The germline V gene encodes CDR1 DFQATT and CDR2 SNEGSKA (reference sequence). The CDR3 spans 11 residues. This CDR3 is CSAKQNTEAFF. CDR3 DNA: TGCAGTGCTAAACAGAACACTGAAGCTTTCTTT.

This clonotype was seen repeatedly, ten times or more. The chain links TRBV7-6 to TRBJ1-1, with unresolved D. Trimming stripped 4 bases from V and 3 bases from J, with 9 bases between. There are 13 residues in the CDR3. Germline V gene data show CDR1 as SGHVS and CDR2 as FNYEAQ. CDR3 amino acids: CASSSIFDTEAFF. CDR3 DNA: TGTGCCAGCAGCTCTATATTCGACACTGAAGCTTTCTTT.

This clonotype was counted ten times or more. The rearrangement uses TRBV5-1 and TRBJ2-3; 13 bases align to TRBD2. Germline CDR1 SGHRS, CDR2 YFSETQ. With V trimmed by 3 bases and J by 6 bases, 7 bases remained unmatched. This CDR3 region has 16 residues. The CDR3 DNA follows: TGCGCCAGCAGCTCCTGGACTAGCGGGGGCCTGGATACGCAGTATTTT. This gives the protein CASSSWTSGGLDTQYF.

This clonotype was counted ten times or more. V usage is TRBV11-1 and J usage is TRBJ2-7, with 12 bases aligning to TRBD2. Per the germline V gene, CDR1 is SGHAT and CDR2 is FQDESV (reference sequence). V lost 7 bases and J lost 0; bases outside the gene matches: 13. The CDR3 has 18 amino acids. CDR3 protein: CASTSGLAGTRSSYEQYF. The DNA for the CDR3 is TGTGCCAGCACCTCCGGACTAGCGGGGACCCGGAGCTCCTACGAGCAGTACTTC.

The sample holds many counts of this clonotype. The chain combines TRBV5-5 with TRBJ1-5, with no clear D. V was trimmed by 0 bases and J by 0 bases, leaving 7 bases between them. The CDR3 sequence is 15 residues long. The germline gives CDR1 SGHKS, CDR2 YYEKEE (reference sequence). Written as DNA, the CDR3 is TGTGCCAGCAGCTTGGGACCGATTAGCAATCAGCCCCAGCATTTT. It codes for CASSLGPISNQPQHF.

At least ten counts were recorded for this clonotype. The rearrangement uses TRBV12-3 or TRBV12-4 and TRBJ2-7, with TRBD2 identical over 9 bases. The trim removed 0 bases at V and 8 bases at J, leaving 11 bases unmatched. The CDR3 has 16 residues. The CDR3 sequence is CASSLARLAGLKKQYF. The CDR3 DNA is TGTGCCAGCAGTTTAGCGCGGCTAGCGGGACTCAAAAAGCAGTACTTC.

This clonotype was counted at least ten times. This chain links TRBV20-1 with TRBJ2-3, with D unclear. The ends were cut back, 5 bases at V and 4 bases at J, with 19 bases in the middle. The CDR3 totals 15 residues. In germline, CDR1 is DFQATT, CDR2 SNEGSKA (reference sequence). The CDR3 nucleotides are TGCAGTGCTTCGGACGTAAGATGGTTTGCAGATACGCAGTATTTT. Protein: CSASDVRWFADTQYF.

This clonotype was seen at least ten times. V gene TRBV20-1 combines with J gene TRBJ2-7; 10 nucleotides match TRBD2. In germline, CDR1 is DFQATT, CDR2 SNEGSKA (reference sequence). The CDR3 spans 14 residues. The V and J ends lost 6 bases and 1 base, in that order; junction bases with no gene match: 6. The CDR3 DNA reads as TGCAGTGCCCCGCTAGCGGGAGTTTCCTACGAGCAGTACTTC. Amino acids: CSAPLAGVSYEQYF.

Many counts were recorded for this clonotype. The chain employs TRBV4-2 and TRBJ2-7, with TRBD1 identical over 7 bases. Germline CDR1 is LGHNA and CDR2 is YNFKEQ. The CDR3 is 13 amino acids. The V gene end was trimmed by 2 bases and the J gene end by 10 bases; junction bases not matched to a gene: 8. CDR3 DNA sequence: TGTGCCAGCAGCCAACCCGACAGGGTAGATCAGTACTTC. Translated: CASSQPDRVDQYF.

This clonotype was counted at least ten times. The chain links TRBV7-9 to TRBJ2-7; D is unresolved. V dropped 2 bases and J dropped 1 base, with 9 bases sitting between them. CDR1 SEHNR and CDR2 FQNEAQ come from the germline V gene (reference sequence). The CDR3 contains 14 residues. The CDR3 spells CASSLNQDSYEQYF. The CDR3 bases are TGTGCCAGCAGCTTAAATCAGGATTCCTACGAGCAGTACTTC.

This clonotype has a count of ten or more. The CDR3 DNA reads TGCAGTGCTAGAGTATCACCGGACCTTAGTGAAAAACTGTTTTTT. Residues: CSARVSPDLSEKLFF. The J gene is TRBJ1-4, the V gene TRBV20-1; no clear D. The CDR3 is 15 amino acids. CDR1 is DFQATT, CDR2 SNEGSKA, per germline (reference sequence). Trimming stripped 1 base from V and 7 bases from J, with 16 bases between.

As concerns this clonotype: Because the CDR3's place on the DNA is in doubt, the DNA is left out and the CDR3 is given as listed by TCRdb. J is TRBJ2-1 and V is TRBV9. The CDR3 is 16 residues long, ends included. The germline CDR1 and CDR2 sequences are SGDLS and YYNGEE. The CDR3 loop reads CASSVGWGNVVGLGFF.

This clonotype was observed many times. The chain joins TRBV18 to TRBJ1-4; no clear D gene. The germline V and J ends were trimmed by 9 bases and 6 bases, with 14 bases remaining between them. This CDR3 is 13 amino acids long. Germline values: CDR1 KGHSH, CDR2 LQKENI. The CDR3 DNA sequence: TGTGCCAGTTCCCAAGTCGGGGATGAAAAACTGTTTTTT. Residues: CASSQVGDEKLFF.

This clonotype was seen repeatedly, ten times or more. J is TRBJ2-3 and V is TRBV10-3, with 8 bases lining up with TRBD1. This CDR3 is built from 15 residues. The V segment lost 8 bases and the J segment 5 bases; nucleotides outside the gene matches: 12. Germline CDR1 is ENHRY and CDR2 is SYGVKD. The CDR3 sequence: CAIGRQGLTLDTQYF. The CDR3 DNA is TGTGCCATCGGTAGACAGGGGTTGACTTTAGATACGCAGTATTTT.

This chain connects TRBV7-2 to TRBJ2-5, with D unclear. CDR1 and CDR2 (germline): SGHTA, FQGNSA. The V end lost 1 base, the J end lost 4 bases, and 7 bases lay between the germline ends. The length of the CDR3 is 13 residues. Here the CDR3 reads CASSLDFGETQYF. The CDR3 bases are TGTGCCAGCAGCTTAGATTTCGGAGAGACCCAGTACTTC. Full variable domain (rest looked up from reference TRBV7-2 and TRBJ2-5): GAGVSQSPSNKVTEKGKDVELRCDPISGHTALYWYRQSLGQGLEFLIYFQGNSAPDKSGLPSDRFSAERTGGSVSTLTIQRTQQEDSAVYLCASSLDFGETQYFGPGTRLLVL.

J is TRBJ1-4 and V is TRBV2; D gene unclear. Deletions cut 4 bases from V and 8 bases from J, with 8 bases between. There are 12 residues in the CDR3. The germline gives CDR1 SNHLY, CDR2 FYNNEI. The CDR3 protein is CASSGQIEKLFF. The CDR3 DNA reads TGTGCCAGCAGTGGGCAGATAGAAAAACTGTTTTTT.

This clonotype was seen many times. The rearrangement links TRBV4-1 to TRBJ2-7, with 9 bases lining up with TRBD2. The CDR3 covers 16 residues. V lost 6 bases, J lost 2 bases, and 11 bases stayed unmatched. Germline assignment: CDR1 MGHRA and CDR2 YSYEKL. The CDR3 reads CASSYSGLAYTYEQYF. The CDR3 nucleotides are TGCGCCAGCAGTTACAGTGGACTAGCGTATACCTACGAGCAGTACTTC.

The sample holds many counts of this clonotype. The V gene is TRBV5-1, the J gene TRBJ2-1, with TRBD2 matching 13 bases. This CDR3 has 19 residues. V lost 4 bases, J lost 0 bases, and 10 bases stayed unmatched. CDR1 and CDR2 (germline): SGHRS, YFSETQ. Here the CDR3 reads CASSLPTSGRSSSYNEQFF. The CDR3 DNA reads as TGCGCCAGCAGCCTACCGACTAGCGGGAGGTCAAGCTCCTACAATGAGCAGTTCTTC.

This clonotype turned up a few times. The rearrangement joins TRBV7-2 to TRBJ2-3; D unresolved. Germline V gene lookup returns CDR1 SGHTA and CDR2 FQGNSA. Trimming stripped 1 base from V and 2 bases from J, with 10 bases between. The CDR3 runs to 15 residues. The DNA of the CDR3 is TGTGCCAGCAGCTTAGGGGTGCTAAACACAGATACGCAGTATTTT. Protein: CASSLGVLNTDTQYF.

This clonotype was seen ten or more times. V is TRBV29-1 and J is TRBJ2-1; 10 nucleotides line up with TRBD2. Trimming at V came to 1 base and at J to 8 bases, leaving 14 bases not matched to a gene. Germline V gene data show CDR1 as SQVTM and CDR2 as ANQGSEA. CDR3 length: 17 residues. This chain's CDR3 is CSVEGIPGLAGVDEQFF. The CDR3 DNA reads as TGCAGCGTTGAAGGGATACCGGGGCTAGCGGGAGTCGATGAGCAGTTCTTC.

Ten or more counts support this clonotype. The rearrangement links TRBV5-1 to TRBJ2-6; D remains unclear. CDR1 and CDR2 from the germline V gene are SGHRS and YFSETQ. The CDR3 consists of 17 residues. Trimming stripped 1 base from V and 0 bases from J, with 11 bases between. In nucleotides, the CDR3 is TGCGCCAGCAGCTTGTCCCGTCCTCTCTCTGGGGCCAACGTCCTGACTTTC. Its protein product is CASSLSRPLSGANVLTF.

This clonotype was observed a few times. The CDR3 protein is CATSDLGVRNEQFF. The CDR3 DNA reads as TGTGCCACCAGTGATTTGGGGGTACGCAATGAGCAGTTCTTC. The genes are TRBV24-1 and TRBJ2-1; D is unresolved. V gave up 0 bases and J gave up 6 bases, with 8 bases separating them. CDR3 length equals 14 residues. Per germline, CDR1 KGHDR and CDR2 SFDVKD.